Shown below are 12 T cell receptor beta chains from a single sample sequenced in a study of vaccination effects on CD4 cells after COVID-19. Method: immunoSEQ multiplex PCR; TCRdb's copy keeps in-frame clones and lacks some. The table includes 13,000 to 15,000 clones, roughly 78% detected once. Viral peptide pools were used in the ViraFEST assay to expand antigen-specific CD4+ T cells, and sequencing came afterward. With more than 9 days of culture completed, CD4+ T cells were isolated. Confirmation by PCR established that the person had SARS-CoV-2 infection between March and December 2020. Of the BNT162b2 and mRNA-1273 vaccines, participants received two doses of one or the other. No antigen has been identified for these receptors. The source material was CD4+ T cells from PBMCs cultured with HCoV-NL63 spike peptides, sampled after COVID-19 vaccination. Source of these receptors: a human donor who had a prior SARS-CoV-2 infection.

In this sample, this clone is medium-sized. The rearrangement joins TRBV5-1 to TRBJ2-7, with D unclear. Trimming pared 2 bases from V and 1 base from J, leaving 16 bases between. The CDR3 is 16 amino acids. CDR1 and CDR2 (germline): SGHRS, YFSETQ. CDR3 protein: CASSFMYKGSSYEQYF. The CDR3 nucleotides are TGCGCCAGCAGCTTTATGTACAAAGGAAGTTCCTACGAGCAGTACTTC.

The chain carries TRBV14 and TRBJ2-7; 9 bases line up with TRBD1. The CDR3 is 16 residues long. Per the germline V gene, CDR1 is SGHDN and CDR2 is FVKESK. The trim removed 0 bases at V and 5 bases at J, leaving 8 bases unmatched. CDR3 sequence reads: CASSQDGETGGDEQYF. CDR3 coding DNA: TGTGCCAGCAGCCAAGATGGGGAGACAGGGGGGGACGAGCAGTACTTC.

The chain couples TRBV6-5 to TRBJ1-5; tentative D call: TRBD1 (5 bases). The germline gives CDR1 MNHEY, CDR2 SVGAGI. The V end was cut by 8 bases, the J end by 3 bases, with 11 bases between. The CDR3 sequence is 13 residues long. The CDR3 nucleotides read TGTGCCAGCCTTGTGACAGTCAATCAGCCCCAGCATTTT. This gives the protein CASLVTVNQPQHF.

The V gene is TRBV7-2, the J gene TRBJ2-6; D may be TRBD1 or TRBD2 (5 bases each). The length of the CDR3 is 17 residues. Germline CDR1 is SGHTA and CDR2 is FQGNSA. V was pared by 3 bases and J by 0 bases, with 12 bases between. The CDR3 protein is CASSLQGRTSGANVLTF. CDR3 coding DNA: TGTGCCAGCAGCTTGCAGGGACGGACCTCTGGGGCCAACGTCCTGACTTTC.

The chain joins TRBV4-1 to TRBJ1-4; 7 bases fit TRBD1. CDR3 size: 15 residues. Germline CDR1 is MGHRA and CDR2 is YSYEKL. The V and J ends lost 4 bases and 5 bases, in that order; junction bases with no gene match: 7. The CDR3: CASSRRQGMNEKLFF. Here the CDR3 DNA reads TGCGCCAGCAGCCGGAGACAGGGCATGAATGAAAAACTGTTTTTT.

The V gene is TRBV11-3, the J gene TRBJ2-3; 12 bases are a match to TRBD2. The CDR3 length is 18 residues. From germline, CDR1 is SGHNT and CDR2 YENEEA. Trimming at V came to 6 bases and at J to 0 bases, leaving 10 bases not matched to a gene. The CDR3 DNA follows: TGTGCCAGCAGTTTTCAGGGACTAGCGGGTTCTAGCACAGATACGCAGTATTTT. This encodes CASSFQGLAGSSTDTQYF.

The V and J genes are TRBV18 and TRBJ2-7; D possibly corresponds to TRBD1 (5 bases). The V gene lost 3 bases and the J gene lost 3 bases, with 15 bases spanning the gap. The germline gives CDR1 KGHSH, CDR2 LQKENI. This CDR3 is 15 amino acids long. The CDR3 coding sequence is TGTGCCAGCTCACCCAAGGACAACTACAACTACGAGCAGTACTTC. It yields the protein CASSPKDNYNYEQYF.

The chain combines TRBV3-1 (or the pseudogene TRBV3-2) with TRBJ2-7, with D unresolved. Trimming removed 4 bases from V and 6 bases from J, with 10 bases in between. Germline V lookup: CDR1 LGHDT, CDR2 YNNKEL (reference sequence). The CDR3 covers 12 residues. The CDR3 spells CASSLSGREQYF. CDR3 DNA sequence: TGTGCCAGCAGCCTTTCCGGACGCGAGCAGTACTTC.

The chain is built from TRBV13 and TRBJ1-3, with D hard to call. V gave up 2 bases and J gave up 5 bases, with 4 bases separating them. Germline V gene data show CDR1 as PRHDT and CDR2 as FYEKMQ (reference sequence). The CDR3 length is 12 residues. CDR3 region: CASSLRRNTIYF. The CDR3 nucleotides read TGTGCCAGCAGCTTAAGGCGAAACACCATATATTTT.

The rearrangement links TRBV15 to TRBJ2-1, with 7 bases identical to TRBD2. CDR3 length equals 14 residues. The germline CDR1 and CDR2 sequences are LNHNV and YYDKDF (reference sequence). V shed 6 bases, J shed 5 bases, and the junction held 7 bases outside the gene matches. CDR3 sequence reads: CATRVWSGDNEQFF. CDR3 nucleotides: TGTGCCACCAGAGTCTGGAGCGGGGACAATGAGCAGTTCTTC.

The rearrangement uses TRBV5-1 and TRBJ1-1; the match to TRBD1 covers 9 bases. The J segment lost 3 bases and the V segment lost 5 bases, leaving 8 bases of the junction unmatched. CDR1 and CDR2 from the germline V gene are SGHRS and YFSETQ. CDR3 length equals 15 residues. The CDR3 sequence is CASRDDRGMDTEAFF. The CDR3 DNA reads as TGCGCCAGCAGGGACGACAGGGGGATGGACACTGAAGCTTTCTTT.

The rearrangement uses TRBV5-1 and TRBJ2-5; D may be TRBD1 (5 bases). Germline CDR1 is SGHRS and CDR2 is YFSETQ. V lost 4 bases and J 1 base, leaving 14 bases between the germline ends. The CDR3 runs to 15 residues. In DNA, the CDR3 is TGCGCCAGCAGCCAACCTAGACAGAGCCAAGAGACCCAGTACTTC. Translating gives CASSQPRQSQETQYF.